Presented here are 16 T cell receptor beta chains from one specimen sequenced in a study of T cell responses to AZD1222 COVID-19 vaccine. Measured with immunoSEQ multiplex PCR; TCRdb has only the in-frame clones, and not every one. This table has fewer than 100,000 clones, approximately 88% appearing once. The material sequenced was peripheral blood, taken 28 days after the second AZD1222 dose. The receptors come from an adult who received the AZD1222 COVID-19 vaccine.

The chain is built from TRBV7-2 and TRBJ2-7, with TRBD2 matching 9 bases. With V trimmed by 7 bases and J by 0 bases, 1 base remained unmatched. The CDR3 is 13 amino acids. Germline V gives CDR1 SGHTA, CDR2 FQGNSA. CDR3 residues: CASKGLASYEQYF. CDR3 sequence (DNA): TGTGCCAGCAAGGGACTAGCCTCCTACGAGCAGTACTTC.

The CDR3 spells CASSFGQYGYTF. The CDR3 bases are TGTGCCAGCAGCTTTGGACAGTATGGCTACACCTTC. The rearrangement joins TRBV7-9 to TRBJ1-2, with a tentative D call TRBD1 (6 bases). CDR1 is SEHNR, CDR2 FQNEAQ, per germline (reference sequence). This CDR3 has 12 amino acids. V lost 3 bases and J 5 bases, leaving 7 bases between the germline ends.

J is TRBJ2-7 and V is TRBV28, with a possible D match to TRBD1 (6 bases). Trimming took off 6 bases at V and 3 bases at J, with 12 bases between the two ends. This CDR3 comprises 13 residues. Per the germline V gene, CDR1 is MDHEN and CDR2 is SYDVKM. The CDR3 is CASSNGQYYEQYF. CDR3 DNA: TGTGCCAGCAGCAACGGACAGTACTACGAGCAGTACTTC.

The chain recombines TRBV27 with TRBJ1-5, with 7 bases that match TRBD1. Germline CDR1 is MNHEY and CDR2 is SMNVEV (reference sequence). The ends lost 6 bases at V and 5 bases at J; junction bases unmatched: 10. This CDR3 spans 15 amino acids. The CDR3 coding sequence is TGTGCCAGCAGGCGCTTACTAGGGGGCGATCAGCCCCAGCATTTT. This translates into CASRRLLGGDQPQHF.

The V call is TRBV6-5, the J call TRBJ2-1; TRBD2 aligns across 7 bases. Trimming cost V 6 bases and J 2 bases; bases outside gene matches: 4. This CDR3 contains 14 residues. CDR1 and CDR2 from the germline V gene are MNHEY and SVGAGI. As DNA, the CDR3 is TGTGCCAGCAGAAAGGGAGGGCCCTACAATGAGCAGTTCTTC. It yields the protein CASRKGGPYNEQFF.

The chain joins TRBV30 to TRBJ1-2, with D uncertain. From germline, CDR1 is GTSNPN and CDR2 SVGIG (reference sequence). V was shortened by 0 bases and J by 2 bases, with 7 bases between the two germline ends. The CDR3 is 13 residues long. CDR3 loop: CAWSVLNNYGYTF. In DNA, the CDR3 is TGTGCCTGGAGTGTACTTAACAACTATGGCTACACCTTC.

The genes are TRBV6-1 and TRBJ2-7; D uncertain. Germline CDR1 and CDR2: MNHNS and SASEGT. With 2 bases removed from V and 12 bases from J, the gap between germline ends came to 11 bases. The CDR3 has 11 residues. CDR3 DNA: TGTGCCAGCAGTGAACCCACCTTTCTGTACTTC. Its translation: CASSEPTFLYF.

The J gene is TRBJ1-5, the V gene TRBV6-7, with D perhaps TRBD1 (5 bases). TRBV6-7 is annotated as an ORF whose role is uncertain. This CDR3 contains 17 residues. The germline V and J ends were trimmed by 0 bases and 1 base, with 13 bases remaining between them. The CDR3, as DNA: TGTGCCAGCAGTTACTCAAGAGACAGATCCAGCAATCAGCCCCAGCATTTT. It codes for CASSYSRDRSSNQPQHF.

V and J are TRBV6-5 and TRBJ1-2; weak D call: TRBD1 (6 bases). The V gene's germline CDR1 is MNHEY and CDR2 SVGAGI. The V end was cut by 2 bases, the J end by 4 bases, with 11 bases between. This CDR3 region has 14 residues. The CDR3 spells CASSYRRDIYGYTF. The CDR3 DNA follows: TGTGCCAGCAGTTACCGCCGGGACATCTATGGCTACACCTTC.

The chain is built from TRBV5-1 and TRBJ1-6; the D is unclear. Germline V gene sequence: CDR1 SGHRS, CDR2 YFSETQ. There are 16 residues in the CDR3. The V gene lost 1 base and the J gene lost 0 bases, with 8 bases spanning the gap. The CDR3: CASSLTGSSYNSPLHF. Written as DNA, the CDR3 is TGCGCCAGCAGCTTGACGGGAAGCTCCTATAATTCACCCCTCCACTTT.

CDR3 nucleotides: TGTGCCAGCAGTCGAAGGGTAGGACTTAATGAAAAACTGTTTTTT. It encodes CASSRRVGLNEKLFF. The chain employs TRBV2 and TRBJ1-4; D unresolved. The CDR3 runs 15 residues. The ends were cut back, 5 bases at V and 4 bases at J, with 14 bases in the middle. Germline lookup yields CDR1 SNHLY and CDR2 FYNNEI.

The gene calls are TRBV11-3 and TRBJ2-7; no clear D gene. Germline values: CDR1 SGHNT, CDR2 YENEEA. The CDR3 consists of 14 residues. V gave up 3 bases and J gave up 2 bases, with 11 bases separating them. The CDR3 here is CASSFSGNPYEQYF. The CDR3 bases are TGTGCCAGCAGCTTCTCTGGGAACCCCTACGAGCAGTACTTC.

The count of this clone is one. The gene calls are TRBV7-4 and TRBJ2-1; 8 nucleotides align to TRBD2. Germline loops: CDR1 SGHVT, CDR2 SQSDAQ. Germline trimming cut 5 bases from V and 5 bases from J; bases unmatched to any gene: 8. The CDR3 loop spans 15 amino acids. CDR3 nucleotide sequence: TGTGCCAGCAGCCCCGGCTCCGGGGGGGACAATGAGCAGTTCTTC. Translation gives CASSPGSGGDNEQFF. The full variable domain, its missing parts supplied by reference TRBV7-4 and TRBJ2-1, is GAGVSQSPRYKVAKRGRDVALRCDSISGHVTLYWYRQTLGQGSEVLTYSQSDAQRDKSGRPSGRFSAERPERSVSTLKIQRTEQGDSAVYLCASSPGSGGDNEQFFGPGTRLTVL.

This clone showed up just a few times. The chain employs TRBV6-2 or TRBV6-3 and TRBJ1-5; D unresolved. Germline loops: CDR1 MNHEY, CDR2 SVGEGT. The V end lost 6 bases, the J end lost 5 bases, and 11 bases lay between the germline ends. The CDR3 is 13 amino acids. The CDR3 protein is CASSQAQYQPQHF. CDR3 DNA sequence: TGTGCCAGCAGCCAGGCACAGTATCAGCCCCAGCATTTT.

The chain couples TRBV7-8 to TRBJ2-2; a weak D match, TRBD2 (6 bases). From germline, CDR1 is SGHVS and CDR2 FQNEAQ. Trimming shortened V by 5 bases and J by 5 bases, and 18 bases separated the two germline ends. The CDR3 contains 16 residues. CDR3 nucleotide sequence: TGTGCCAGCAGCCTCCAGGCGGGGCCTGGGACCGGGGAGCTGTTTTTT. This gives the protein CASSLQAGPGTGELFF.

In nucleotides, the CDR3 is TGTGCCAGCAGTACCGGGGCCACCGGGGAGCTGTTTTTT. It encodes CASSTGATGELFF. The V call is TRBV5-5, the J call TRBJ2-2; D possibly uses TRBD1 or TRBD2 (5 bases each). The CDR3 length is 13 residues. V dropped 5 bases and J dropped 4 bases, with 9 bases sitting between them. Germline CDR1 SGHKS, CDR2 YYEKEE (reference sequence).